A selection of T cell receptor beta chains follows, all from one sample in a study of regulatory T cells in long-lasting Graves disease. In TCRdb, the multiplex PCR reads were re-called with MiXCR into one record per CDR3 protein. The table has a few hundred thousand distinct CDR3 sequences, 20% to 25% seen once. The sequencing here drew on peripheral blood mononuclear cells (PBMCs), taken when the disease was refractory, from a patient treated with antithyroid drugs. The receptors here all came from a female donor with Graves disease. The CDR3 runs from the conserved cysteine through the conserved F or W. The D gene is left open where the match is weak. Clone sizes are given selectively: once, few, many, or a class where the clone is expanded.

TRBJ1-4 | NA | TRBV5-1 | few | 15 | CASSLVGDSYEKLFF | TGCGCCAGCAGCTTGGTGGGGGATTCGTATGAAAAACTGTTTTTT
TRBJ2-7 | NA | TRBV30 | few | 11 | CAWGSGAARYF | NA
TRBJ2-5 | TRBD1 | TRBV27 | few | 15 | CASSLIGTGGETQYF | TGTGCCAGCAGTTTAATAGGGACAGGGGGCGAGACCCAGTACTTC
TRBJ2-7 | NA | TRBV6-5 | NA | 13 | CASSYGHLHEQYF | TGTGCCAGCAGTTACGGACACCTCCACGAGCAGTACTTC
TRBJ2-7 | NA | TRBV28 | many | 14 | CASSRQPGHIEQYF | TGTGCCAGCAGCCGACAACCGGGCCACATCGAGCAGTACTTC
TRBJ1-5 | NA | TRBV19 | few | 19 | CASSIVMDRGRYSNQPQHF | TGTGCCAGTAGTATCGTCATGGACCGGGGTCGGTATAGCAATCAGCCCCAGCATTTT
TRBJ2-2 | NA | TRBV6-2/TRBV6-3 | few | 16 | CASSYSRPANTGELFF | TGTGCCAGCAGTTACTCGCGGCCGGCGAACACCGGGGAGCTGTTTTTT
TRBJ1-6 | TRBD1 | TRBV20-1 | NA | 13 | CSARDRTGRLVHF | TGCAGTGCTAGAGATCGGACAGGACGTTTAGTCCACTTT
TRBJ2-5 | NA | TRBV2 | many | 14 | CASSDPRGVETQYF | TGTGCCAGCAGTGATCCCAGAGGGGTGGAGACCCAGTACTTC
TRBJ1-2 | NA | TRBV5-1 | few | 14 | CASSGERENNGHTF | TGCGCCAGCAGCGGCGAGAGGGAAAACAACGGCCACACCTTC
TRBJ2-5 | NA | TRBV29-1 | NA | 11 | CSVGGLETQYF | TGCAGCGTTGGAGGGCTAGAGACCCAGTACTTC
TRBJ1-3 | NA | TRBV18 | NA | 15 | CASSPGTVSGNTIYF | TGTGCCAGCTCACCAGGGACGGTCTCTGGAAACACCATATATTTT
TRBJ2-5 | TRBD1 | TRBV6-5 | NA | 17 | CASSYWAGGGPGETQYF | TGTGCCAGCAGTTACTGGGCAGGGGGCGGCCCGGGAGAGACCCAGTACTTC
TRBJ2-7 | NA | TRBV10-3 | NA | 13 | CAIRDGSNYEQYF | TGTGCCATCAGAGACGGGAGTAACTACGAGCAGTACTTC
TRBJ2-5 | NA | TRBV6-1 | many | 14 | CASSSRTYQETQYF | TGTGCCAGCAGTAGCAGGACCTACCAAGAGACCCAGTACTTC
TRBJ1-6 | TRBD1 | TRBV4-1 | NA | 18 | CASSQDGGRGDVRSPLHF | TGCGCCAGCAGCCAAGATGGGGGCAGGGGGGACGTACGGTCACCCCTCCACTTT
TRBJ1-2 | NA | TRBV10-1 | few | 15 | CASSVTRIQMGGYTF | TGCGCCAGCAGTGTGACCCGGATTCAGATGGGGGGCTACACCTTC
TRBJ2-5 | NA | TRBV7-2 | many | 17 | CASSSDSGLPDEETQYF | TGTGCCAGCAGCTCCGACTCGGGACTTCCGGATGAAGAGACCCAGTACTTC
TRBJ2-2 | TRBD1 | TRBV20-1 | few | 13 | CSARGQDTGELFF | TGCAGTGCTCGAGGACAGGACACCGGGGAGCTGTTTTTT
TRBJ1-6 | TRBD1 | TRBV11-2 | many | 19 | CASSEDRGQPSSYNSPLHF | TGTGCCAGCAGCGAGGACCGGGGACAGCCGAGCTCCTATAATTCACCCCTCCACTTT
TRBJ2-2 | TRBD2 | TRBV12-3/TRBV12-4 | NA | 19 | CASSWETSGSVRDTGELFF | TGTGCCAGCAGTTGGGAGACTAGCGGGAGCGTCAGGGACACCGGGGAGCTGTTTTTT
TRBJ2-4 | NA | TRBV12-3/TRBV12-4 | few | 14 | CASSLADYKNIQYF | TGTGCCAGCAGTTTGGCGGACTATAAAAACATTCAGTACTTC
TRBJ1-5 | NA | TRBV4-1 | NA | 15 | CASSAQGGSNQPQHF | TGCGCCAGCAGCGCCCAGGGCGGTAGCAATCAGCCCCAGCATTTT
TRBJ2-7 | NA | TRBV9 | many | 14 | CASSVGTSAREQYF | TGTGCCAGCAGCGTAGGGACGTCGGCCCGCGAGCAGTACTTC
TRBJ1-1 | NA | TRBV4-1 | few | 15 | CASSQDEQGVTEAFF | TGCGCCAGCAGCCAAGATGAGCAGGGAGTCACTGAAGCTTTCTTT
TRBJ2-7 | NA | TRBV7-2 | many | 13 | CASSLGQIYEQYF | TGTGCCAGCAGCTTAGGGCAAATCTACGAGCAGTACTTC
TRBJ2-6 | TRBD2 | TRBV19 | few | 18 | CASSTLAGVSSGANVLTF | TGTGCCAGTAGTACTTTAGCGGGAGTTAGCTCTGGGGCCAACGTCCTGACTTTC
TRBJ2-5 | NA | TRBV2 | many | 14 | CASSESRSGETQYF | TGTGCCAGCAGTGAGTCTCGGTCGGGGGAGACCCAGTACTTC
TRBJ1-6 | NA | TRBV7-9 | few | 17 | CASSKGDYSREDSPLHF | TGTGCCAGCAGCAAAGGGGATTATTCCAGGGAGGATTCACCCCTCCACTTT
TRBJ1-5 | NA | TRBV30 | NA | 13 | CAWGMRGNQPQHF | TGTGCCTGGGGCATGCGGGGCAATCAGCCCCAGCATTTT
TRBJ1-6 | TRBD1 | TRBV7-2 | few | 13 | CASSPTGGSPLHF | TGTGCCAGCAGCCCGACAGGGGGCTCACCCCTCCACTTT
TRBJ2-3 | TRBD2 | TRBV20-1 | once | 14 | CSARVAGSTDTQYF | TGCAGTGCTAGAGTAGCGGGAAGCACAGATACGCAGTATTTT
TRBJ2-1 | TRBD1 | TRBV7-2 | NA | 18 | CASSKQGASPTAYNEQFF | TGTGCCAGCAGCAAACAGGGGGCGTCCCCGACCGCCTACAATGAGCAGTTCTTC
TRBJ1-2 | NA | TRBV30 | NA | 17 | CAWSIGVRGGANYGYTF | TGTGCCTGGAGTATTGGGGTTAGGGGGGGAGCTAACTATGGCTACACCTTC
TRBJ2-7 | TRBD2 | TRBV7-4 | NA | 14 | CASSKERERYEQYF | TGTGCCAGCAGCAAGGAGCGGGAGCGTTACGAGCAGTACTTC
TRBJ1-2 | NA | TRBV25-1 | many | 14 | CASSESTDISGYTF | TGTGCCAGCAGTGAAAGTACAGACATATCCGGCTACACCTTC
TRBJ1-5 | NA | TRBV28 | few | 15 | CASSPADSPGQPQHF | TGTGCCAGCAGCCCCGCGGACAGCCCTGGGCAGCCCCAGCATTTT
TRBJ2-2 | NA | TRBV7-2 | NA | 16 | CASSLVIGIHTGELFF | TGTGCCAGCAGCTTAGTGATCGGGATTCACACCGGGGAGCTGTTTTTT
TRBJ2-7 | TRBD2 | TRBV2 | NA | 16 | CASSRKGASGIGEQYF | TGTGCCAGCAGTAGGAAAGGCGCTAGCGGGATTGGCGAGCAGTACTTC
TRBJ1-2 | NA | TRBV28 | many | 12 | CASSLGYYGYTF | TGTGCCAGCAGTTTAGGGTACTATGGCTACACCTTC
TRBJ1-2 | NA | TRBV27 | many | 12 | CASRGSGYGYTF | TGTGCCAGCAGAGGGTCGGGCTATGGCTACACCTTC
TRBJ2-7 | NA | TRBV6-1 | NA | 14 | CASSMGGVGYEQYF | TGTGCCAGCAGCATGGGGGGAGTAGGCTACGAGCAGTACTTC
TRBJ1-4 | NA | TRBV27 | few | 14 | CASSFSRNNEKLFF | TGTGCCAGCAGTTTCTCCAGGAATAATGAAAAACTGTTTTTT
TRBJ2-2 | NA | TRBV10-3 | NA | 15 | CAISSRQENTGELFF | TGTGCCATCAGTTCTAGACAGGAGAACACCGGGGAGCTGTTTTTT
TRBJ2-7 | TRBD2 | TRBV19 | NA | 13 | CASSMGLDYEQYF | TGTGCCAGTAGTATGGGACTAGACTACGAGCAGTACTTC
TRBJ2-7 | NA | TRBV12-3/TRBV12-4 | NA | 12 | CASSFCGYEQYF | TGTGCCAGCAGTTTTTGCGGCTACGAGCAGTACTTC
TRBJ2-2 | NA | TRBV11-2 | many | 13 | CASSFTSAGELFF | TGTGCCAGCAGCTTCACTAGTGCCGGGGAGCTGTTTTTT
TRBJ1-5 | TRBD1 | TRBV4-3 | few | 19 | CASSQELLTLWQGGKPQHF | TGCGCCAGCAGCCAAGAATTACTTACCTTGTGGCAGGGGGGTAAGCCCCAGCATTTT
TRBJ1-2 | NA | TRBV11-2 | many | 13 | CASSLDTNYGYTF | TGTGCCAGCAGCTTAGACACTAACTATGGCTACACCTTC
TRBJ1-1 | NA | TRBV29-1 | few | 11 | CSVEKNTEAFF | TGCAGCGTTGAAAAAAACACTGAAGCTTTCTTT
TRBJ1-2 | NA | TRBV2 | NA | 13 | CASSFYGTTGYTF | TGTGCCAGCAGCTTTTATGGGACAACCGGCTACACCTTC
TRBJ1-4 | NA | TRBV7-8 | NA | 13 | CASSLDNYEKLFF | TGTGCCAGCAGCTTAGACAACTATGAAAAACTGTTTTTT
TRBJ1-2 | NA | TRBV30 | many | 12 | CAWSGADYGYTF | TGTGCCTGGAGTGGGGCCGATTATGGCTACACCTTC
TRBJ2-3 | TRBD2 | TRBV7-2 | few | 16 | CASSPGTSGRSDTQYF | TGTGCCAGCAGCCCCGGGACTAGCGGGAGGTCGGATACGCAGTATTTT
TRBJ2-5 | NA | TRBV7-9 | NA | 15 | CASSLVPDRTETQYF | TGTGCCAGCAGCTTAGTCCCAGACAGGACAGAGACCCAGTACTTC
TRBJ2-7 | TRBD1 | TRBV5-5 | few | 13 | CASSLVTGWEQYF | TGTGCCAGCAGCTTGGTGACAGGGTGGGAGCAGTACTTC
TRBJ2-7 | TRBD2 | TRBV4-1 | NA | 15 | CASSQDSGISYEQYF | TGCGCCAGCAGCCAAGACAGCGGGATTTCCTACGAGCAGTACTTC